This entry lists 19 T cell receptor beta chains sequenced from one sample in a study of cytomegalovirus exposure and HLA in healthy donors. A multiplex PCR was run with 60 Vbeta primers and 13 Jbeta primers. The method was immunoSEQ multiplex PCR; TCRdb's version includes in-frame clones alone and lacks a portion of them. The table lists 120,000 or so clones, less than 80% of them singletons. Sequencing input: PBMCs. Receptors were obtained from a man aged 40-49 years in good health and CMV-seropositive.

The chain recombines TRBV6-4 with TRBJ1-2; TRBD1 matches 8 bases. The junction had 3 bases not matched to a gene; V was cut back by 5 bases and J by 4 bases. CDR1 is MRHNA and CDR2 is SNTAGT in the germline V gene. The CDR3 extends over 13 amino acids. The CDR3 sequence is CASSPGTGYGYTF. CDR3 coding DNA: TGTGCCAGCAGTCCCGGGACAGGCTATGGCTACACCTTC.

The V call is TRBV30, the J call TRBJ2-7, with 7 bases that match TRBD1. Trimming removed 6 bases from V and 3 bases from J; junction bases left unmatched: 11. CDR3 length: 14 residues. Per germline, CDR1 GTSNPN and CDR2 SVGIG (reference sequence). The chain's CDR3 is CACKAGTADYEQYF. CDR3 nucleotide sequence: TGTGCCTGTAAGGCCGGGACAGCTGACTACGAGCAGTACTTC.

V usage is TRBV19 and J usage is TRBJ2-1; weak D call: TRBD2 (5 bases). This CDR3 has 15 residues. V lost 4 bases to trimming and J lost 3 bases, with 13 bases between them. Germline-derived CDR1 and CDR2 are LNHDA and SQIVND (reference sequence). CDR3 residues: CASSSASRNYNEQFF. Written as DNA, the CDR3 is TGTGCCAGTAGTAGCGCTAGCCGTAACTACAATGAGCAGTTCTTC. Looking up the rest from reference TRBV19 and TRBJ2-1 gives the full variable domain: DGGITQSPKYLFRKEGQNVTLSCEQNLNHDAMYWYRQDPGQGLRLIYYSQIVNDFQKGDIAEGYSVSREKKESFPLTVTSAQKNPTAFYLCASSSASRNYNEQFFGPGTRLTVL.

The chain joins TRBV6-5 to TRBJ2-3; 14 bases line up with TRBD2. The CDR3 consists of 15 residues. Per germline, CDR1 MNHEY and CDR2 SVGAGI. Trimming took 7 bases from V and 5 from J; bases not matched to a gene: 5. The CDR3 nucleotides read TGTGCCAGCACCGGACTAGCGGGAGGTAGAGATACGCAGTATTTT. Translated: CASTGLAGGRDTQYF.

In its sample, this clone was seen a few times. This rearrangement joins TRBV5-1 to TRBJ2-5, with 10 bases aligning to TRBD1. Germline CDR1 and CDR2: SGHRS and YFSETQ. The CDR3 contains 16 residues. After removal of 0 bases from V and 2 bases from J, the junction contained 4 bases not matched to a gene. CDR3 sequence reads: CASSLGGQGGQETQYF. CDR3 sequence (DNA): TGCGCCAGCAGCTTGGGAGGACAGGGGGGACAAGAGACCCAGTACTTC. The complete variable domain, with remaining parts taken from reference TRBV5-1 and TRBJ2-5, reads KAGVTQTPRYLIKTRGQQVTLSCSPISGHRSVSWYQQTPGQGLQFLFEYFSETQRNKGNFPGRFSGRQFSNSRSEMNVSTLELGDSALYLCASSLGGQGGQETQYFGPGTRLLVL.

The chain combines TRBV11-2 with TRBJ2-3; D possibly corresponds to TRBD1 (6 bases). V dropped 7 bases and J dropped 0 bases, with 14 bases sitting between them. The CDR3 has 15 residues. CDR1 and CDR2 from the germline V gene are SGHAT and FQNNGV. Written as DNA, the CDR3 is TGTGCCAGCATTGGACAGCCAGCTAGCACAGATACGCAGTATTTT. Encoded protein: CASIGQPASTDTQYF.

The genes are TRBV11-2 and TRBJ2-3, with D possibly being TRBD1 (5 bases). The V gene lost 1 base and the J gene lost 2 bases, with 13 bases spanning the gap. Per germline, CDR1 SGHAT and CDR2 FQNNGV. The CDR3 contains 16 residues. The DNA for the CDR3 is TGTGCCAGCAGCTTAGGGGCAGGGCGGTCCACAGATACGCAGTATTTT. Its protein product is CASSLGAGRSTDTQYF.

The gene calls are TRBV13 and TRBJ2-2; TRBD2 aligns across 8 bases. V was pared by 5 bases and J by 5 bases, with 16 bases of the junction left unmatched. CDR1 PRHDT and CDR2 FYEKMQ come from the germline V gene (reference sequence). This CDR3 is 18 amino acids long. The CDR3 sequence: CASSRPVGTRADTGELFF. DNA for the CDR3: TGTGCCAGCAGCCGCCCGGTAGGGACTAGGGCGGATACCGGGGAGCTGTTTTTT.

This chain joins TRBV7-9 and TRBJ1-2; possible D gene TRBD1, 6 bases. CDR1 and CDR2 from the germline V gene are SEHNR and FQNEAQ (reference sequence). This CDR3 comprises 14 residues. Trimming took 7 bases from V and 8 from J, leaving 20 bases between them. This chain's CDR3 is CASTEAGTTDGYTF. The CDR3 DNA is TGTGCCAGCACCGAAGCCGGGACAACGGACGGCTACACCTTC.

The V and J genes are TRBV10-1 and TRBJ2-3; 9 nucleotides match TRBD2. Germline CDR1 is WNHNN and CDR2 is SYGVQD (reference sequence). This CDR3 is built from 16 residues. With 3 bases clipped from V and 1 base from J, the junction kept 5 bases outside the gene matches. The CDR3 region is CASSDLAGLRTDTQYF. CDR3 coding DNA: TGCGCCAGCAGTGACCTAGCGGGGCTACGCACAGATACGCAGTATTTT.

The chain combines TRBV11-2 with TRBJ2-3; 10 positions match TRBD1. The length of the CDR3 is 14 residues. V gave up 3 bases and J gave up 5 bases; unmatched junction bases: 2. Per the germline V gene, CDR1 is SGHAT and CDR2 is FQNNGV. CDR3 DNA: TGTGCCAGCAGCTTCGACAGGGGGCGAGATACGCAGTATTTT. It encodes CASSFDRGRDTQYF.

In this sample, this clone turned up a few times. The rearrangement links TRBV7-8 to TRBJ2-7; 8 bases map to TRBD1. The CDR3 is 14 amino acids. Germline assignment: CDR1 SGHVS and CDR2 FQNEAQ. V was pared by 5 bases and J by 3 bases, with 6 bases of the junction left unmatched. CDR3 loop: CASSPGQELYEQYF. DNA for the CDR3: TGTGCCAGCAGCCCGGGACAGGAGCTCTACGAGCAGTACTTC.

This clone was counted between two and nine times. The CDR3 here is CASRDSLSTEAFF. DNA of the CDR3: TGTGCCAGCCGGGACTCCTTGTCCACTGAAGCTTTCTTT. The chain links TRBV2 to TRBJ1-1; a possible D gene is TRBD1 (5 bases). Trimming left V 8 bases short and J 4 bases short, with 14 bases between. This CDR3 region has 13 residues. Germline-derived CDR1 and CDR2 are SNHLY and FYNNEI.

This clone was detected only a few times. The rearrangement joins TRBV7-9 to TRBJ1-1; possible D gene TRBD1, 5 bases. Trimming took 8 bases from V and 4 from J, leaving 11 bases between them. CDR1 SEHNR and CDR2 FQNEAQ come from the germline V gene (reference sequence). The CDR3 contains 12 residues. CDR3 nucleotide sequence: TGTGCCAGCGACGGGGGGGTCACTGAAGCTTTCTTT. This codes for CASDGGVTEAFF.

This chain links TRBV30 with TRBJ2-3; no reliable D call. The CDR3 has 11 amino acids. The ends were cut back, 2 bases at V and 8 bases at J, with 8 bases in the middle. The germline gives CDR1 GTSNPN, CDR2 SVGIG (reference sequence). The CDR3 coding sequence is TGTGCCTGGAGTCCCCCCGGTACGCAGTATTTT. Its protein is CAWSPPGTQYF.

The CDR3 DNA reads as TGTGCCAGCAGGGGAACAGGGCTCCAAGAGACCCAGTACTTC. Translating it yields CASRGTGLQETQYF. The chain joins TRBV25-1 to TRBJ2-5, with D possibly TRBD1 on 6 matching bases. CDR1 MGHDK and CDR2 SYGVNS come from the germline V gene. The CDR3 length is 14 residues. V lost 6 bases and J 1 base, leaving 12 bases between the germline ends.

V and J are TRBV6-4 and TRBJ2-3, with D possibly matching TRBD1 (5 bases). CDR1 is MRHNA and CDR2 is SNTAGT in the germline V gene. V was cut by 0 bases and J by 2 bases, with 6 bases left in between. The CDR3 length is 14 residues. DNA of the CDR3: TGTGCCAGCAGTGACTCGGGGCCCACAGATACGCAGTATTTT. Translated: CASSDSGPTDTQYF.

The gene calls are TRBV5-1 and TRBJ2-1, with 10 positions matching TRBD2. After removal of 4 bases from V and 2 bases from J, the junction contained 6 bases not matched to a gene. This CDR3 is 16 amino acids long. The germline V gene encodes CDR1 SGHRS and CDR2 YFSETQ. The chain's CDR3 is CASSPPGLATYNEQFF. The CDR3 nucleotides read TGCGCCAGCAGCCCCCCGGGACTAGCGACCTACAATGAGCAGTTCTTC.

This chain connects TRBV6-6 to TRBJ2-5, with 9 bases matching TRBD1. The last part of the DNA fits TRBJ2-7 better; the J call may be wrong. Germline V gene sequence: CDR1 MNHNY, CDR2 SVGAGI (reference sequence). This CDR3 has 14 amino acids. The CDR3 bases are TGTGCCAGCAGTTATGGGGACAGGGTCCACGAGCAGTACTTC. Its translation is CASSYGDRVHEQYF.